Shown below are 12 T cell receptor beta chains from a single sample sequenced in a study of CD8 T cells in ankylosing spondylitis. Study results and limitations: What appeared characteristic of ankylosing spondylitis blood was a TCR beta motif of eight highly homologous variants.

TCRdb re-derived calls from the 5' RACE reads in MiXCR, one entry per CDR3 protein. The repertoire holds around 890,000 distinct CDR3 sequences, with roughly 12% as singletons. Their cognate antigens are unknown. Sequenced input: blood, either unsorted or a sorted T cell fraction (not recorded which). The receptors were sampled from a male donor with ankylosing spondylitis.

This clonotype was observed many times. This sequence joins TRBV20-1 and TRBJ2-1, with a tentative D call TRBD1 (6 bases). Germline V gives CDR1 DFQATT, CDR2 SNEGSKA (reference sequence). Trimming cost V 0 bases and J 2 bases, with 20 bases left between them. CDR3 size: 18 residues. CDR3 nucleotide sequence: TGCAGTGCTAGAGATAAGCGAGGGTTCACAGGGCCCTACAATGAGCAGTTCTTC. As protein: CSARDKRGFTGPYNEQFF.

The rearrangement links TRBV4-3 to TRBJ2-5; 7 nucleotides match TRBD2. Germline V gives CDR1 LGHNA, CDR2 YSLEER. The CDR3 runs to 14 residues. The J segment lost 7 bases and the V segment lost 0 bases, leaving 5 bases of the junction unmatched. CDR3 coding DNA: TGCGCCAGCAGCCAAGAGGGGGGGGACGGGACCCAGTACTTC. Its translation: CASSQEGGDGTQYF.

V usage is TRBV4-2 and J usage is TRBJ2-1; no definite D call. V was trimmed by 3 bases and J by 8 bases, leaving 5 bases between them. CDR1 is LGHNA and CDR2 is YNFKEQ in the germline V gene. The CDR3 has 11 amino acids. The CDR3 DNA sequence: TGTGCCAGCAGCCAGTTACATGAGCAGTTCTTC. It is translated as CASSQLHEQFF.

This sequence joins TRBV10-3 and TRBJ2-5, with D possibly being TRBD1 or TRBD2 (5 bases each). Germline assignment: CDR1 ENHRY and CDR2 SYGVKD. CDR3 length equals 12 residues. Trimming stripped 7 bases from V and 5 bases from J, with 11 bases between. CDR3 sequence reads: CAITRGRETQYF. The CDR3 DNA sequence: TGTGCCATCACCCGGGGACGGGAGACCCAGTACTTC.

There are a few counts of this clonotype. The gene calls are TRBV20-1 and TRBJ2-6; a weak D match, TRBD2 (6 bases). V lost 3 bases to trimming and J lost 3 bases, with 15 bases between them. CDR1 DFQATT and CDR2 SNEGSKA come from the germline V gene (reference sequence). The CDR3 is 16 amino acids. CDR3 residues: CSASPVGGFGANVLTF. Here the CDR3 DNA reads TGCAGTGCTAGTCCCGTGGGAGGATTTGGGGCCAACGTCCTGACTTTC.

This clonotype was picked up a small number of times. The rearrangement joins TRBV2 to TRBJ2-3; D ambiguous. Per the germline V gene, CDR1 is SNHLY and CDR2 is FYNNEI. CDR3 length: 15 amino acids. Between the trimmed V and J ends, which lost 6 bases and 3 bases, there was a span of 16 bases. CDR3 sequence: CASSLRQPETDTQYF. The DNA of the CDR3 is TGTGCCAGCAGCCTCCGGCAGCCCGAGACAGATACGCAGTATTTT.

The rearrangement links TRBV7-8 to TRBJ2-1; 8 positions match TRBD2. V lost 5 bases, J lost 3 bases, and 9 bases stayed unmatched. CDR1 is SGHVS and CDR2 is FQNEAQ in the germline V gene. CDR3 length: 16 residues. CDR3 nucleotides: TGTGCCAGCAGCCAAGGAGCGGGAGTCCTCTACAATGAGCAGTTCTTC. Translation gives CASSQGAGVLYNEQFF.

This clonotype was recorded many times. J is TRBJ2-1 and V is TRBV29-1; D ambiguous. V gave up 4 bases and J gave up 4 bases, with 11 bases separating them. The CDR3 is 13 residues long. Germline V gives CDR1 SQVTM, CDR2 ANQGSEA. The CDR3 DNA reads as TGCAGCGTTGGTCAGACCTCATACAATGAGCAGTTCTTC. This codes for CSVGQTSYNEQFF.

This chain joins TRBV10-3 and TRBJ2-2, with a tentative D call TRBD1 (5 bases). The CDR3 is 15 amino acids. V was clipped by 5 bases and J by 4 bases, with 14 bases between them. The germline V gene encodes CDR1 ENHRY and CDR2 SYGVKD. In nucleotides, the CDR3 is TGTGCCATCAGTCCCTCCCAGGGTACCACCGGGGAGCTGTTTTTT. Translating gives CAISPSQGTTGELFF.

CDR3 coding DNA: TGCGCCAGCAGCTACCAACCCATCACAGGGGAGAACACCGGGGAGCTGTTTTTT. Its translation is CASSYQPITGENTGELFF. This chain uses TRBV5-1 with TRBJ2-2; 7 nucleotides match TRBD1. CDR1 is SGHRS and CDR2 is YFSETQ in the germline V gene. This CDR3 has 18 amino acids. Unmatched junction bases numbered 12, after V lost 3 bases and J lost 1 base.

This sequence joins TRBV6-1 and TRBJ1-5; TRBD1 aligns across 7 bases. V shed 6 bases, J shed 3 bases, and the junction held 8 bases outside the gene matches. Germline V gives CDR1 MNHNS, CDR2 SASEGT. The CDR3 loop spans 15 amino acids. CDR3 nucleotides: TGTGCCAGCAGAACTCAGGGACAGTCCAATCAGCCCCAGCATTTT. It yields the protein CASRTQGQSNQPQHF.

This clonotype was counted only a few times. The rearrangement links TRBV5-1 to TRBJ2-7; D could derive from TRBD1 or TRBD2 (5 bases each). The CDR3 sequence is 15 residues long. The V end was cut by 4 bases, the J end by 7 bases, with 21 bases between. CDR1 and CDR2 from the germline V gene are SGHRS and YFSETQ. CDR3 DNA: TGCGCCAGCAGCATTTACAGGAAGGAGGTGGGGGAGCAGTACTTC. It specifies CASSIYRKEVGEQYF.